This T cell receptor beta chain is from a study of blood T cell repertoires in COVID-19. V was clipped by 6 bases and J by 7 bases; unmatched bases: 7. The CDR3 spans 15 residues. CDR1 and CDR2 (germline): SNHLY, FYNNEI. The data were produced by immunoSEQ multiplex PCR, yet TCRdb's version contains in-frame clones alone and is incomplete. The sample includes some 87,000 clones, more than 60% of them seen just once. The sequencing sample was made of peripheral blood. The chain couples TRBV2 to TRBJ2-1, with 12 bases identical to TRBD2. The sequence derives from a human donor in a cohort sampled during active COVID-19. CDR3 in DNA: TGTGCCAGCAGAGAAACTAGCGGGAGGTGGAATGAGCAGTTCTTC. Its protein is CASRETSGRWNEQFF.